This T cell receptor (beta chain) is from a study of CD8 T cells in Susac syndrome. General study points: The study recognized that its TCR sequencing and HLA analysis covered a relatively small number of individuals.

CD8+ and CD4+ T cells from blood underwent TCR beta sequencing, which was carried out in a high-throughput format. TEMRA cells were FACS-enriched, with CD8+ and CD4+ T cells isolated negatively. V lost 5 bases and J 1 base, leaving 11 bases between the germline ends. The CDR3 runs 13 residues. CDR1 GTSNPN and CDR2 SVGIG come from the germline V gene (reference sequence). Reverse transcription of about 0.45 to 1 ug RNA was carried out with random hexamers. Coverage of TCR beta CDR3 amplification by immunoSEQ multiplex PCR extended to 54 Vbeta and 13 Jbeta. TCRdb re-called the immunoSEQ multiplex PCR reads through MiXCR, storing one row per CDR3 protein. The sample carries approximately 100,000 distinct CDR3 sequences, roughly 91% recorded once. This clonotype was seen a single time. Its matching antigen is unknown.

This receptor was obtained from a human donor in good health. Sequenced: CD4+ T cells from PBMCs. J is TRBJ1-1 and V is TRBV30; the D is unclear. DNA of the CDR3: TGTGCCTGGCGGACTCCGGCGAACACTGAAGCTTTCTTT. Its protein is CAWRTPANTEAFF.